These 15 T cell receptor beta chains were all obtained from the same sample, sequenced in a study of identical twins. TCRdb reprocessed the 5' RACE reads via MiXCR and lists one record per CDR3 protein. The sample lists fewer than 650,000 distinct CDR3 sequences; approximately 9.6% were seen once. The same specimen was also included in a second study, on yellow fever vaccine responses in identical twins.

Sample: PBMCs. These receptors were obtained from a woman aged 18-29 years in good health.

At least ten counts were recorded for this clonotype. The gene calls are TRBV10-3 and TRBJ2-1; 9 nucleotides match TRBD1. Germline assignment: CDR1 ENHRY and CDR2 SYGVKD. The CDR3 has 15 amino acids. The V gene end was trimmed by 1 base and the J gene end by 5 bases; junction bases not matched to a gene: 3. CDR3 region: CAISELGQGDNEQFF. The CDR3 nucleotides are TGTGCCATCAGTGAGTTGGGACAGGGCGACAATGAGCAGTTCTTC.

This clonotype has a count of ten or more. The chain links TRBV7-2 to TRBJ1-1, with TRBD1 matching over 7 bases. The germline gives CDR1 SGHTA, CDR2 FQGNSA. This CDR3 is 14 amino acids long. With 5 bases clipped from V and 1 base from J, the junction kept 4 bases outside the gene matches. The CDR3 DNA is TGTGCCAGCAGCGTAGGGGGCAGGAACACTGAAGCTTTCTTT. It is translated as CASSVGGRNTEAFF.

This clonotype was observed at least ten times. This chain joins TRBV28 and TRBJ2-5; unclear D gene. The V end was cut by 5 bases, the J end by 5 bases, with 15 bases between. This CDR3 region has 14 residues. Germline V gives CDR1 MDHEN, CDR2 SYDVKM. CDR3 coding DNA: TGTGCCAGCAGTCTCGGCGGAGTGGGGGAGACCCAGTACTTC. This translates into CASSLGGVGETQYF.

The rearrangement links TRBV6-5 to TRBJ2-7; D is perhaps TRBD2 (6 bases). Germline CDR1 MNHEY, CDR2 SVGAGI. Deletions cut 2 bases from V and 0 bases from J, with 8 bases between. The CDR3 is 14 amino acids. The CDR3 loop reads CASSYLGGSYEQYF. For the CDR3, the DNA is TGTGCCAGCAGTTACCTCGGGGGCTCCTACGAGCAGTACTTC.

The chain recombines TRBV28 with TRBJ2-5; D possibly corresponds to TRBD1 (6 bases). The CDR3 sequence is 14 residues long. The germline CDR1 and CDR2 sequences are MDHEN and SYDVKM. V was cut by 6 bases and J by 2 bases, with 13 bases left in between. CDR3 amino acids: CASSFRTVQETQYF. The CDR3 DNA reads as TGTGCCAGCAGCTTCCGGACAGTACAAGAGACCCAGTACTTC.

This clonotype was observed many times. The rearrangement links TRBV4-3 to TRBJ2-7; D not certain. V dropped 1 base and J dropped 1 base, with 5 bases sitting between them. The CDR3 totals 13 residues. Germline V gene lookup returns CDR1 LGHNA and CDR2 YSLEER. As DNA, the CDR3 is TGCGCCAGCAGCCAAGTACAGTCCTACGAGCAGTACTTC. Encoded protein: CASSQVQSYEQYF.

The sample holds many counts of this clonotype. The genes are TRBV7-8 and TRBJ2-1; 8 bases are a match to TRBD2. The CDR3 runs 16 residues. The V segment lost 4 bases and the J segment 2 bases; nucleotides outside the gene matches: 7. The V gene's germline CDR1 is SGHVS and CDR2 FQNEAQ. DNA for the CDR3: TGTGCCAGCAGCTCCCAAGCGGGAGCGACCTACAATGAGCAGTTCTTC. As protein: CASSSQAGATYNEQFF.

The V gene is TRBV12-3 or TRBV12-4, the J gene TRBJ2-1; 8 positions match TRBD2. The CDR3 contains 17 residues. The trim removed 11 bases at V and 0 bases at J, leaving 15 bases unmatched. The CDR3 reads CAFSPIRLASSYNEQFF. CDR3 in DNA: TGTGCCTTCAGCCCGATCCGACTAGCGAGCTCCTACAATGAGCAGTTCTTC.

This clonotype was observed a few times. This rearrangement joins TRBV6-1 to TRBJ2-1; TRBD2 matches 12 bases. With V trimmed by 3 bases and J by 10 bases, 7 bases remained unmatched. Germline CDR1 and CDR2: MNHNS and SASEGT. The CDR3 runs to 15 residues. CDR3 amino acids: CASSDLAGGLREQFF. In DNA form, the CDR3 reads TGTGCCAGCAGTGATCTAGCGGGGGGGCTCCGGGAGCAGTTCTTC.

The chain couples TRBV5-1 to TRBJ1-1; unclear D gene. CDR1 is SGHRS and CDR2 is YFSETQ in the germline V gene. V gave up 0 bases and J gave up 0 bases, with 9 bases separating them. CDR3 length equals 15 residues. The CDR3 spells CASSLAPDLNTEAFF. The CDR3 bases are TGCGCCAGCAGCTTGGCTCCGGATTTGAACACTGAAGCTTTCTTT.

This CDR3 reads CASSQPGHGYTF. The CDR3 nucleotides read TGTGCCAGCAGCCAACCGGGACATGGCTACACCTTC. The genes are TRBV3-1 and TRBJ1-2; D may be TRBD1 (5 bases). The length of the CDR3 is 12 residues. With 2 bases removed from V and 6 bases from J, the gap between germline ends came to 7 bases. Germline CDR1 LGHDT, CDR2 YNNKEL (reference sequence).

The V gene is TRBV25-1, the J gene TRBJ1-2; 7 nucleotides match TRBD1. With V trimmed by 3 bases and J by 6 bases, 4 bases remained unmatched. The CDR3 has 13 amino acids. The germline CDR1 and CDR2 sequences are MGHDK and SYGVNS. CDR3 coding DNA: TGTGCCAGCAGTGATAGGGGGCTTCATGGCTACACCTTC. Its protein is CASSDRGLHGYTF.

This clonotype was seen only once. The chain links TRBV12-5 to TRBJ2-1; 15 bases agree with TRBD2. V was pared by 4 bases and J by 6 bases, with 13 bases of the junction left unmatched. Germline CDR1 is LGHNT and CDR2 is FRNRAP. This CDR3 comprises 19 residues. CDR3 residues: CASGSGAGLAGGVRNEQFF. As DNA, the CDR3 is TGTGCTAGTGGTTCCGGGGCCGGACTAGCGGGAGGGGTCCGCAATGAGCAGTTCTTC.

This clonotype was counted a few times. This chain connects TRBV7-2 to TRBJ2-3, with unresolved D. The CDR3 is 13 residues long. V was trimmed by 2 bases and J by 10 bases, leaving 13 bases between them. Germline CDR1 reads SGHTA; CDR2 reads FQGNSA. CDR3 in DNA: TGTGCCAGCAGCTTACTAGGGTTAGGAGCGCAGTATTTT. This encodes CASSLLGLGAQYF.

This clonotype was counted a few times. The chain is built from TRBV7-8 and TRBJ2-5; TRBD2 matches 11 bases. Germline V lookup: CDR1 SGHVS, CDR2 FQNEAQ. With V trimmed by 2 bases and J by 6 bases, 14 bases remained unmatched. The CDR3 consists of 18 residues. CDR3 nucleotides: TGTGCCAGCAGCTTATGGATAGGGGGGACTAGCGGTTTCAAGACCCAGTACTTC. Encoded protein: CASSLWIGGTSGFKTQYF.